This TCR beta chain was profiled in a study of cytomegalovirus exposure and HLA in healthy donors. Study-level findings and limits: Apparent HLA restriction characterized most CMV-associated TCR beta chains in a later analysis.

The CDR3 consists of 15 residues. Germline V gene sequence: CDR1 SNHLY, CDR2 FYNNEI. V was cut by 5 bases and J by 6 bases, with 17 bases left in between. Comments on this clone: Its target is not known.

The PCR ran on 60 Vbeta and 13 Jbeta primers. Sequencing was performed with immunoSEQ multiplex PCR; in TCRdb, only in-frame clones are kept and a portion is missing. The repertoire includes 210,000 or so clones, roughly four fifths of them detected once, and approximately 2.1% sits in the top ten. This sequence originates from a woman aged 30 to 39 in good health and CMV-seropositive. The gene calls are TRBV2 and TRBJ1-5, with D possibly matching TRBD1 (6 bases). The specimen was PBMCs. CDR3 sequence reads: CASSLGHTSTQPQHF. The CDR3 coding sequence is TGTGCCAGCAGTCTGGGACATACCTCTACTCAGCCCCAGCATTTT. Supplemented by reference TRBV2 and TRBJ1-5, the full variable domain reads EPEVTQTPSHQVTQMGQEVILRCVPISNHLYFYWYRQILGQKVEFLVSFYNNEISEKSEIFDDQFSVERPDGSNFTLKIRSTKLEDSAMYFCASSLGHTSTQPQHFGDGTRLSIL.